Each of the 20 T cell receptor beta chains below was sequenced from the same sample in a study of OX40 agonist ivuxolimab in advanced cancers. Method: immunoSEQ multiplex PCR; TCRdb's copy keeps in-frame clones and lacks some. The table lists more than 20,000 clones, 84% of them singletons. Sequenced material: CD4+ or CD8+ T cells sorted from blood, taken in a trial of the OX40 agonist ivuxolimab. The receptor source for this set is an adult with an advanced solid tumor such as melanoma, head and neck, liver or kidney cancer.

The rearrangement uses TRBV15 and TRBJ2-3; D call uncertain. The germline V gene has CDR1 LNHNV and CDR2 YYDKDF (reference sequence). With 0 bases removed from V and 7 bases from J, the gap between germline ends came to 23 bases. The CDR3 totals 18 residues. The CDR3 reads CATSRDFGELTSTHTQYF. The CDR3 DNA reads TGTGCCACCAGCAGAGATTTTGGGGAATTGACAAGTACACATACGCAGTATTTT.

The chain links TRBV10-3 to TRBJ1-2; D possibly corresponds to TRBD1 (5 bases). The CDR3 spans 16 residues. V was cut by 3 bases and J by 0 bases, with 14 bases left in between. The V gene's germline CDR1 is ENHRY and CDR2 SYGVKD. Written as DNA, the CDR3 is TGTGCCATCAGTGATGGGGGGATGGCGACTAACTATGGCTACACCTTC. The encoded protein is CAISDGGMATNYGYTF.

This chain joins TRBV30 and TRBJ2-7, with 11 bases lining up with TRBD2. Losses at the gene ends were 3 bases for V and 3 bases for J; bases not matched to a gene: 4. Germline V gene sequence: CDR1 GTSNPN, CDR2 SVGIG (reference sequence). This CDR3 is 14 amino acids long. Written as DNA, the CDR3 is TGTGCCTGGAGCCCACTAGCGGGGGACTACGAGCAGTACTTC. It is translated as CAWSPLAGDYEQYF.

The chain joins TRBV5-1 to TRBJ2-1; D tentatively fits TRBD1 or TRBD2 (5 bases each). The germline V gene has CDR1 SGHRS and CDR2 YFSETQ. V shed 5 bases and J shed 0 bases, with 9 bases lying between them. The CDR3 has 14 residues. The CDR3 is CASSSRGSYNEQFF. The CDR3 DNA follows: TGCGCCAGCAGTTCGAGGGGCTCCTACAATGAGCAGTTCTTC.

The rearrangement links TRBV30 to TRBJ2-3; 10 bases line up with TRBD1. Germline V lookup: CDR1 GTSNPN, CDR2 SVGIG (reference sequence). The CDR3 totals 15 residues. The junction had 3 bases not matched to a gene; V was cut back by 2 bases and J by 1 base. CDR3 residues: CAWSRGTGGTDTQYF. The CDR3 DNA follows: TGTGCCTGGAGTCGCGGGACAGGGGGCACAGATACGCAGTATTTT. The variable domain in full, with the rest retrieved from reference TRBV30 and TRBJ2-3, is SQTIHQWPATLVQPVGSPLSLECTVEGTSNPNLYWYRQAAGRGLQLLFYSVGIGQISSEVPQNLSASRPQDRQFILSSKKLLLSDSGFYLCAWSRGTGGTDTQYFGPGTRLTVL.

CDR3 sequence reads: CASSYGSTDTQYF. The CDR3 coding sequence is TGTGCCAGCAGTTACGGGAGCACAGATACGCAGTATTTT. The chain uses TRBV6-5 and TRBJ2-3; D remains ambiguous. This CDR3 has 13 residues. V was trimmed by 2 bases and J by 0 bases, leaving 3 bases between them. From germline, CDR1 is MNHEY and CDR2 SVGAGI.

The chain links TRBV6-5 to TRBJ1-6; the D is unclear. The CDR3 is made up of 15 amino acids. Germline CDR1 reads MNHEY; CDR2 reads SVGAGI. V lost 0 bases to trimming and J lost 13 bases, with 16 bases between them. This CDR3 is CASSYSIGGRGPLHF. CDR3 bases: TGTGCCAGCAGTTACTCGATAGGTGGCAGAGGTCCCCTCCACTTT.

The CDR3 nucleotides are TGTGCCAGCTCACCACCGGGGGCGAGCTCCTACGAGCAGTACTTC. Translating it yields CASSPPGASSYEQYF. The chain combines TRBV18 with TRBJ2-7, with a possible D match to TRBD1 (6 bases). Looked up from germline, CDR1 is KGHSH and CDR2 is LQKENI. This CDR3 spans 15 amino acids. V was trimmed by 0 bases and J by 0 bases, leaving 9 bases between them.

Details on this clone: Germline is not matched at one junction end, which may reflect a read error. The chain recombines TRBV27 with TRBJ1-2; a weak D match, TRBD1 (5 bases). Germline V lookup: CDR1 MNHEY, CDR2 SMNVEV (reference sequence). The CDR3 is 14 residues long. The CDR3 is CASSPGGIIYGHTF. In nucleotides, the CDR3 is TGTGCCAGCAGCCCCGGGGGGATAATCTATGGCCACACCTTC.

Only a few counts were recorded for this clone. The gene calls are TRBV28 and TRBJ2-7; D gene unclear. V was clipped by 3 bases and J by 7 bases, with 7 bases between them. Germline V gives CDR1 MDHEN, CDR2 SYDVKM. The CDR3 covers 11 residues. In nucleotides, the CDR3 is TGTGCCAGCAGTTTCAGCACAGAGCAGTACTTC. As protein: CASSFSTEQYF.

The V call is TRBV19, the J call TRBJ1-2, with 8 nucleotides matching TRBD1. Germline CDR1 reads LNHDA; CDR2 reads SQIVND (reference sequence). After removal of 4 bases from V and 2 bases from J, the junction contained 3 bases not matched to a gene. The CDR3 is 14 amino acids. The CDR3 region has the DNA TGTGCCAGTAGTAGTGGGACAGGAAACTATGGCTACACCTTC. This codes for CASSSGTGNYGYTF.

The chain uses TRBV27 and TRBJ2-7; D gene uncertain. Germline V lookup: CDR1 MNHEY, CDR2 SMNVEV (reference sequence). V lost 8 bases and J lost 0, with 11 bases in between. The CDR3 covers 13 residues. Here the CDR3 reads CASRAESSYEQYF. CDR3 nucleotide sequence: TGTGCCAGCCGGGCCGAGAGCTCCTACGAGCAGTACTTC.

V usage is TRBV19 and J usage is TRBJ2-7; 9 bases fit TRBD2. Trimming removed 7 bases from V and 6 bases from J; junction bases left unmatched: 7. The CDR3 runs 13 residues. CDR1 and CDR2 from the germline V gene are LNHDA and SQIVND (reference sequence). The CDR3 protein is CASTLAGSSEQYF. For the CDR3, the DNA is TGTGCCAGTACACTAGCGGGTTCAAGCGAGCAGTACTTC. The whole variable domain, filled in from reference TRBV19 and TRBJ2-7, reads DGGITQSPKYLFRKEGQNVTLSCEQNLNHDAMYWYRQDPGQGLRLIYYSQIVNDFQKGDIAEGYSVSREKKESFPLTVTSAQKNPTAFYLCASTLAGSSEQYFGPGTRLTVT.

The V and J genes are TRBV7-9 and TRBJ2-1; a weak D match, TRBD2 (5 bases). V gave up 3 bases and J gave up 4 bases, with 13 bases separating them. CDR1 and CDR2 (germline): SEHNR, FQNEAQ (reference sequence). CDR3 size: 15 residues. This chain's CDR3 is CASSFPGKSYNEQFF. The CDR3 region has the DNA TGTGCCAGCAGCTTCCCCGGGAAGTCTTACAATGAGCAGTTCTTC.

The chain carries TRBV4-1 and TRBJ1-5; 8 bases are shared with TRBD1. The ends lost 1 base at V and 0 bases at J; junction bases unmatched: 2. Germline V CDR1 and CDR2: MGHRA, YSYEKL. The CDR3 covers 16 residues. CDR3: CASSQGQGFSNQPQHF. In DNA form, the CDR3 reads TGCGCCAGCAGCCAAGGACAGGGGTTTAGCAATCAGCCCCAGCATTTT.

V gene TRBV18 combines with J gene TRBJ2-7; TRBD2 matches at 10 bases. With V trimmed by 5 bases and J by 3 bases, 7 bases remained unmatched. Germline V gives CDR1 KGHSH, CDR2 LQKENI. CDR3 size: 15 residues. The CDR3 coding sequence is TGTGCCAGCTCAAAACCTCTAGCGGGAGTCTACGAGCAGTACTTC. This encodes CASSKPLAGVYEQYF.

The chain carries TRBV7-6 and TRBJ2-2, with D perhaps matching TRBD2 (6 bases). CDR1 SGHVS and CDR2 FNYEAQ come from the germline V gene. The ends were cut back, 5 bases at V and 5 bases at J, with 9 bases in the middle. The CDR3 runs to 13 residues. CDR3 DNA: TGTGCCAGCAGCCCAGGACTAACCGGGGAGCTGTTTTTT. This gives the protein CASSPGLTGELFF. Full variable domain (outside the CDR3, taken from reference TRBV7-6 and TRBJ2-2): GAGVSQSPRYKVTKRGQDVALRCDPISGHVSLYWYRQALGQGPEFLTYFNYEAQQDKSGLPNDRFSAERPEGSISTLTIQRTEQRDSAMYRCASSPGLTGELFFGEGSRLTVL.

Comment on this clone: A junction boundary mismatches the germline segment, possibly from a read error. V gene TRBV2 combines with J gene TRBJ2-7, with D perhaps TRBD1 (6 bases). Germline V gene sequence: CDR1 SNHLY, CDR2 FYNNEI. The CDR3 is made up of 12 amino acids. CDR3 protein: CASREGGYEQYF. The DNA for the CDR3 is TGTGCCAGCAGGGAAGGGGGCTACGAGCAGTACTTC. The variable domain in full, completed from reference TRBV2 and TRBJ2-7, reads EPEVTQTPSHQVTQMGQEVILRCVPISNHLYFYWYRQILGQKVEFLVSFYNNEISEKSEIFDDQFSVERPDGSNFTLKIRSTKLEDSAMYFCASREGGYEQYFGPGTRLTVT.

The chain couples TRBV5-4 to TRBJ2-5; TRBD1 aligns across 10 bases. The CDR3 length is 14 residues. Unmatched junction bases numbered 3, after V lost 2 bases and J lost 5 bases. Germline V gives CDR1 SGHNT, CDR2 YYREEE (reference sequence). This CDR3 is CASSFGQGGETQYF. The DNA for the CDR3 is TGTGCCAGCAGCTTTGGACAGGGGGGGGAGACCCAGTACTTC.

V is TRBV28 and J is TRBJ2-7, with D perhaps given as TRBD1 or TRBD2 (5 bases each). Germline V lookup: CDR1 MDHEN, CDR2 SYDVKM. The V gene lost 6 bases and the J gene lost 0 bases, with 9 bases spanning the gap. There are 13 residues in the CDR3. CDR3 DNA: TGTGCCAGCAGCCTGGGGGTCTCCTACGAGCAGTACTTC. Translated, it gives CASSLGVSYEQYF.